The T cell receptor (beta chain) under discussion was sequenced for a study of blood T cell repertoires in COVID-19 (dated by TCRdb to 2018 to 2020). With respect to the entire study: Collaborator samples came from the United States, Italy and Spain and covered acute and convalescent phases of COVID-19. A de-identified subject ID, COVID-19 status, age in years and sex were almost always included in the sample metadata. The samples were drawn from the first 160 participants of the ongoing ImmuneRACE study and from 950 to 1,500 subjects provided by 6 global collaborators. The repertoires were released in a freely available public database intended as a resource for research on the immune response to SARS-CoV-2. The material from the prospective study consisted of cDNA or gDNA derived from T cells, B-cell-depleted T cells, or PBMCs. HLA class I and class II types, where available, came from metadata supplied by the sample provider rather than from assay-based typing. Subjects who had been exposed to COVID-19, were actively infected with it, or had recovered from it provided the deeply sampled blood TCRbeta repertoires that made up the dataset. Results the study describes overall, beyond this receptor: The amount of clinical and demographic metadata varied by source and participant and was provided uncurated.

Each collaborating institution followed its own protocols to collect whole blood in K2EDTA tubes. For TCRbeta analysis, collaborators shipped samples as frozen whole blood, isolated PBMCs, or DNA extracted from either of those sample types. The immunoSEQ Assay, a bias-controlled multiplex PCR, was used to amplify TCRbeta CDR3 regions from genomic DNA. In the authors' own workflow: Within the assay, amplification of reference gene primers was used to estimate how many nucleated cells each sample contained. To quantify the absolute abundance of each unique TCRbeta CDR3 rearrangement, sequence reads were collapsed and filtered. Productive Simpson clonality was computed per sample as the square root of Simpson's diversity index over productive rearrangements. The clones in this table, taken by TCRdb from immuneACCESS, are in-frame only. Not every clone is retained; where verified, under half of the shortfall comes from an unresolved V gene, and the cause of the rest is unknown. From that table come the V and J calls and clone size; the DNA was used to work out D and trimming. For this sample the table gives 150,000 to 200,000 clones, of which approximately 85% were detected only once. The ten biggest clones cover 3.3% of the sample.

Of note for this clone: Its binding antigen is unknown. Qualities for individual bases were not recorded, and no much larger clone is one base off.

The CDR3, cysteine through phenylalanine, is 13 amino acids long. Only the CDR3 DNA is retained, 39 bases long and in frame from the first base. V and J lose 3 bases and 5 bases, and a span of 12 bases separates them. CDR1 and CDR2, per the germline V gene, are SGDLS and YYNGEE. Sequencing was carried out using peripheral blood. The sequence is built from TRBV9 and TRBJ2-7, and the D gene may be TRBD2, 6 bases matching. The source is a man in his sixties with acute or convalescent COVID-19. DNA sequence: TGTGCCAGCAGCGCGGGACTCATCGACGAGCAGTACTTC. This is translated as CASSAGLIDEQYF.